This TCR beta chain appears in the sequencing data of a study of T-cell memory formation after mild COVID-19. General observations from the study: Clones contracting across day 15 to 85 had a balanced CD4/CD8 profile; later expanding clones leaned CD4+. Of the contracting clones, CD4+ ones lay mainly in CM and EM, and CD8+ ones in EMRA.

TCRdb reprocessed the 5' RACE reads with MiXCR, giving one entry per CDR3 protein. The sample holds some 190,000 distinct CDR3 sequences, 16% seen once. This clonotype was observed many times. No antigen is known for it. V dropped 2 bases and J dropped 5; count of bases not matched to a gene: 6. CDR1 is SGDLS and CDR2 is YYNGEE in the germline V gene. The CDR3 loop spans 16 amino acids. The source material was PBMCs or a T cell subset sorted from them (not recorded which). The V and J genes are TRBV9 and TRBJ2-2; 10 nucleotides match TRBD1. The origin of this receptor is an adult woman who had mild COVID-19 (a few samples of this study predate the infection). Cell type and time point are not known. The CDR3 is CASSVGTGVVTGELFF. The CDR3 region has the DNA TGTGCCAGCAGCGTGGGGACAGGGGTGGTGACCGGGGAGCTGTTTTTT. Full variable domain (outside the CDR3, taken from reference TRBV9 and TRBJ2-2): DSGVTQTPKHLITATGQRVTLRCSPRSGDLSVYWYQQSLDQGLQFLIQYYNGEERAKGNILERFSAQQFPDLHSELNLSSLELGDSALYFCASSVGTGVVTGELFFGEGSRLTVL.